These T cell receptor beta chains were read from a single sample in a study of T-cell reconstitution after alpha-beta-depleted transplantation in children. TCRdb recomputed calls from the PCR reads with MiXCR, one row per CDR3 protein. This repertoire shows some 200,000 distinct CDR3 sequences, approximately 7% found once; its top ten account for 4.5% to 6.5%. The specimen comprised PBMCs, sampled before TCRalphabeta/CD19-depleted stem cell transplant. The receptor source for this set is a boy younger than 10 with acute lymphoblastic leukemia, due to receive a stem cell transplant. CDR3s include the opening cysteine and the closing phenylalanine or tryptophan. The D gene is left open where the match is weak. A row's size may be missing; if present it is once, few, many or a size class.

J | V | D | size | CDR3 | DNA
TRBJ2-1 | TRBV24-1 | TRBD2 | many | CATSDNPPAGGPPKSSYNEQFF | TGTGCCACCAGTGATAACCCGCCAGCGGGGGGTCCACCTAAGAGCTCCTACAATGAGCAGTTCTTC
TRBJ1-2 | TRBV30 | . | many | CAWSVRAGGYTF | TGTGCCTGGAGTGTACGGGCGGGAGGCTACACCTTC
TRBJ2-2 | TRBV28 | . | many | CASSPRVRGGELFF | TGTGCCAGCAGCCCAAGGGTCAGGGGCGGGGAGCTGTTTTTT
TRBJ2-3 | TRBV24-1 | . | many | CATSDVGQADTQYF | TGTGCCACCAGTGACGTGGGGCAGGCAGATACGCAGTATTTT
TRBJ2-7 | TRBV12-3/TRBV12-4 | . | many | CASSLGARVYEQYF | TGTGCCAGCAGTTTAGGAGCTAGGGTGTACGAGCAGTACTTC
TRBJ1-3 | TRBV7-2 | . | few | CASSLLQGGGNTIYF | TGTGCCAGCAGCTTACTCCAGGGCGGCGGAAACACCATATATTTT
TRBJ1-1 | TRBV12-3/TRBV12-4 | . | . | CASRTAQMNTEAFF | TGTGCCAGCAGAACAGCTCAAATGAACACTGAAGCTTTCTTT
TRBJ2-1 | TRBV5-1 | TRBD2 | many | CASSLATLAGGHNEQFF | TGCGCCAGCAGCTTGGCCACCCTAGCGGGAGGGCACAATGAGCAGTTCTTC
TRBJ2-7 | TRBV7-8 | TRBD2 | many | CASSLLAGGLDEQYF | TGTGCCAGCAGCTTACTAGCGGGAGGTCTCGACGAGCAGTACTTC
TRBJ1-5 | TRBV28 | . | many | CASSLFLFGQPQHF | TGTGCCAGCAGTTTATTCCTATTTGGTCAGCCCCAGCATTTT
TRBJ1-1 | TRBV20-1 | . | . | CSASERAFF | TGCAGTGCTAGCGAGAGAGCTTTCTTT
TRBJ2-3 | TRBV27 | . | many | CASIDSTDTQYF | TGTGCCAGCATTGATAGCACAGATACGCAGTATTTT
TRBJ1-5 | TRBV5-6 | . | few | CASSLGGFQPQHF | TGTGCCAGCAGCTTGGGAGGGTTTCAGCCCCAGCATTTT
TRBJ2-1 | TRBV7-9 | TRBD1 | . | CASSPPDRENEQFF | TGTGCCAGCAGCCCTCCGGACAGGGAAAATGAGCAGTTCTTC